This TCR beta chain was obtained from a study of blood T cells in healthy people across ages. General observations from the study: Higher diversity and more naive CD4+ cells were features of long-lived donors, compared to aged donors.

A second PCR of roughly 7 to 11 cycles used a sample-barcoded 5' primer and a J-beta primer mix. The authors tagged each cDNA molecule using a template-switch adaptor with 12 random nucleotides. TCRdb analysed the 5' RACE reads with MiXCR anew, one entry per CDR3 protein. The sample includes about 800,000 distinct CDR3 sequences, just under 25% of them seen just once. For this clonotype: No antigen is known for it.

This CDR3 spans 16 amino acids. With 11 bases clipped from V and 4 bases from J, the junction kept 16 bases outside the gene matches. CDR1 is MDHEN and CDR2 is SYDVKM in the germline V gene. This sample was also put to use in a study of T cells of mothers and their children.

The chain is built from TRBV28 and TRBJ2-3; TRBD2 aligns across 9 bases. Sequencing was done on a sample of blood. This TCR came from a boy aged 5-17 years in good health. Here the CDR3 DNA reads TGTGCCGTCCTCGCAGGGCCTAGCGGGGCTCCAGATACGCAGTATTTT. Amino acids: CAVLAGPSGAPDTQYF.